A single sample gave rise to the 2 T cell receptor beta chains below, sequenced in a study of cytomegalovirus exposure and HLA in healthy donors. 60 Vbeta and 13 Jbeta primers were used in PCR. Measured with immunoSEQ multiplex PCR; TCRdb has only the in-frame clones, and not every one. The sample totals about 200,000 clones. Specimen: PBMCs. The receptors here all came from a young man in good health and CMV-seronegative.

This chain joins TRBV5-8 and TRBJ1-2; D gene uncertain. The CDR3 is 14 amino acids. Germline loops: CDR1 SGHTS, CDR2 YDEGEE. V lost 5 bases, J lost 3 bases, and 14 bases lay in between. The CDR3 here is CASRSRIGDYGYTF. DNA of the CDR3: TGTGCCAGCAGGTCCAGGATCGGGGACTATGGCTACACCTTC.

The chain is built from TRBV5-1 and TRBJ2-5, with TRBD2 identical over 11 bases. This CDR3 comprises 15 residues. Looked up from germline, CDR1 is SGHRS and CDR2 is YFSETQ. V shed 3 bases, J shed 6 bases, and the junction held 7 bases outside the gene matches. The chain's CDR3 is CASSSSSGGPQTQYF. In DNA, the CDR3 is TGCGCCAGCAGCTCTTCTAGCGGGGGGCCCCAGACCCAGTACTTC.